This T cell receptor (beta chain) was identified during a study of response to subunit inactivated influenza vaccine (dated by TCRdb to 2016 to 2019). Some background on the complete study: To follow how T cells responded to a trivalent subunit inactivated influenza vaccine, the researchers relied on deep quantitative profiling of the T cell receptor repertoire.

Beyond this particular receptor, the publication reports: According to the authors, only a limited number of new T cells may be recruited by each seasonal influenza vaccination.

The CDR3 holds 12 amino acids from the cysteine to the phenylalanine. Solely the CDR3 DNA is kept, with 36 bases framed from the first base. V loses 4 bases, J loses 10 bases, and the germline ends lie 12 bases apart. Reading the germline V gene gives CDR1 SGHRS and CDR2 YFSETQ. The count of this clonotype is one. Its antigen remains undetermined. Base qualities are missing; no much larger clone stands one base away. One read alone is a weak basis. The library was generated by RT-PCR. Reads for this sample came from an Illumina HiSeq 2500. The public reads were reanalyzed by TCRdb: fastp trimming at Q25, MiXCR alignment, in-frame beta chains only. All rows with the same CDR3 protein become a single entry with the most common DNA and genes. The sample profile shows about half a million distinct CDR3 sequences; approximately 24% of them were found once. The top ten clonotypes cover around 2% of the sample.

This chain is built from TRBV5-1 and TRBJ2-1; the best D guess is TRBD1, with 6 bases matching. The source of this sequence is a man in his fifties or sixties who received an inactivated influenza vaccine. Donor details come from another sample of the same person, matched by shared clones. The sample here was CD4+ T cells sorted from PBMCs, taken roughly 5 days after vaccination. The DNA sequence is TGCGCCAGCAGCCCGGCAGGGGTCGAGCAGTTCTTC. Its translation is CASSPAGVEQFF.